Presented here are 9 T cell receptor beta chains from one specimen sequenced in a study of spatial heterogeneity in lung cancer. TCRdb called the 5' RACE reads again in MiXCR, with one record for every CDR3 protein. The sample lists fewer than 15,000 distinct CDR3 sequences, 3.9% seen once, with under 55% in the top ten. Time point reported: sample taken at primary tumor resection. Unsorted whole RNA of tumor, nontumor lung or frozen PBMC was sequenced. The source was PBMCs, collected at surgery. The receptors originated from a male donor with early-stage non-small cell lung cancer.

This clonotype was seen many times. Because this beta chain is a stray read in a library intended to capture alpha chains, its abundance should not be given much weight. This chain uses TRBV7-2 with TRBJ1-6; the D gene is possibly TRBD1 (5 bases). Germline CDR1 and CDR2: SGHTA and FQGNSA. The germline V and J ends were trimmed by 6 bases and 4 bases, with 13 bases remaining between them. There are 15 residues in the CDR3. The CDR3 DNA is TGTGCCAGCAGATTACCGGGACGGTATAATTCACCCCTCCACTTT. Encoded protein: CASRLPGRYNSPLHF.

This clonotype was detected ten times or more. For a library built for alpha chains, this beta chain is a stray read; little rests on its size. The chain joins TRBV27 to TRBJ2-1; D is possibly TRBD1 (6 bases). Between the trimmed V and J ends, which lost 3 bases and 8 bases, there was a span of 11 bases. The germline CDR1 and CDR2 sequences are MNHEY and SMNVEV (reference sequence). CDR3 length: 13 amino acids. The CDR3: CASSLRGGYEQFF. CDR3 DNA sequence: TGTGCCAGCAGTTTGCGTGGGGGCTATGAGCAGTTCTTC.

This clonotype occurred many times. This beta chain lies outside the target of a library built for alpha chains; its clone size means little. This chain joins TRBV18 and TRBJ2-2, with D hard to call. With 2 bases removed from V and 0 bases from J, the gap between germline ends came to 10 bases. Germline assignment: CDR1 KGHSH and CDR2 LQKENI. CDR3 size: 16 residues. The CDR3 coding sequence is TGTGCCAGCTCACCAGTACCCCTACCGAACACCGGGGAGCTGTTTTTT. Encoded protein: CASSPVPLPNTGELFF. The full variable domain, in which reference TRBV18 and TRBJ2-2 provide the parts outside the CDR3, is NAGVMQNPRHLVRRRGQEARLRCSPMKGHSHVYWYRQLPEEGLKFMVYLQKENIIDESGMPKERFSAEFPKEGPSILRIQQVVRGDSAAYFCASSPVPLPNTGELFFGEGSRLTVL.

This clonotype was picked up many times. Within a library made for alpha chains, this beta chain is off target, and its count is uninformative. The genes are TRBV9 and TRBJ1-2, with D perhaps TRBD1 (5 bases). Germline V gives CDR1 SGDLS, CDR2 YYNGEE. V was shortened by 6 bases and J by 8 bases, with 20 bases between the two germline ends. The CDR3 covers 14 residues. The CDR3: CASNPGEASYGYTF. The CDR3 bases are TGTGCCAGCAACCCGGGGGAAGCATCATACGGCTACACCTTC. The whole variable domain, filled in from reference TRBV9 and TRBJ1-2, reads DSGVTQTPKHLITATGQRVTLRCSPRSGDLSVYWYQQSLDQGLQFLIQYYNGEERAKGNILERFSAQQFPDLHSELNLSSLELGDSALYFCASNPGEASYGYTFGSGTRLTVV.

This clonotype was recorded many times. With the library built for alpha chains, this beta chain is off target and its frequency is not meaningful. CDR3: CSARAPGQGAQNHDSNQPQHF. In DNA form, the CDR3 reads TGCAGTGCTAGAGCCCCGGGACAGGGGGCCCAGAACCACGATAGCAATCAGCCCCAGCATTTT. V usage is TRBV20-1 and J usage is TRBJ1-5; 12 positions match TRBD1. J gave up 0 bases and V 1 base, and 16 bases lay outside the gene matches. The CDR3 is made up of 21 amino acids. Per the germline V gene, CDR1 is DFQATT and CDR2 is SNEGSKA (reference sequence).

This clonotype has a count of ten or more. Found in a library prepared for alpha chains, this beta chain is an off-target read, and its abundance has little meaning. This chain uses TRBV28 with TRBJ2-1, with TRBD2 identical over 9 bases. The V segment lost 5 bases and the J segment 4 bases; nucleotides outside the gene matches: 9. The CDR3 is 16 amino acids. CDR1 is MDHEN, CDR2 SYDVKM, per germline. This CDR3 reads CASSGMGLALYNEQFF. The CDR3 coding sequence is TGTGCCAGCAGTGGGATGGGACTAGCACTTTACAATGAGCAGTTCTTC.

In this sample, this clonotype turned up many times. The size of this beta chain means little, since it is a stray read in a library made for alpha chains. The V and J genes are TRBV6-5 and TRBJ2-7; 7 bases fit TRBD1. Trimming took 6 bases from V and 6 from J; bases not matched to a gene: 11. Germline-derived CDR1 and CDR2 are MNHEY and SVGAGI. The length of the CDR3 is 14 residues. CDR3 sequence (DNA): TGTGCCAGCAGAGGGGGCGGCAGTAGTCGCGAGCAGTACTTC. This gives the protein CASRGGGSSREQYF.

This clonotype appeared many times. This beta chain is a stray read from a library made for alpha chains; its abundance is not meaningful. This rearrangement joins TRBV12-3 or TRBV12-4 to TRBJ2-1; TRBD2 aligns across 16 bases. The CDR3 spans 20 residues. Trimming at V came to 4 bases and at J to 0 bases, leaving 9 bases not matched to a gene. The CDR3 protein is CASSYQLGTSGRGSYNEQFF. CDR3 in DNA: TGTGCCAGCAGTTACCAACTCGGGACTAGCGGGAGGGGCTCCTACAATGAGCAGTTCTTC.

There are many counts of this clonotype. Because the library targeted alpha chains, this beta chain is an off-target read whose size means little. The chain uses TRBV7-3 and TRBJ1-1; D perhaps matches TRBD1 (5 bases). Germline loops: CDR1 SGHTA, CDR2 FQGTGA. The CDR3 has 14 residues. Deletions cut 1 base from V and 1 base from J, with 7 bases between. The CDR3 loop reads CASSLMGGNTEAFF. CDR3 DNA: TGTGCCAGCAGCTTAATGGGGGGGAACACTGAAGCTTTCTTT.